Listed below are T cell receptor beta chains from one sample, sequenced in a study of OX40 agonist ivuxolimab in advanced cancers. Here immunoSEQ multiplex PCR was the method, and the copy in TCRdb shows in-frame clones only, minus some. In the table there are roughly 62,000 clones, more than 85% of which are singletons. This sample comprised CD4+ or CD8+ T cells sorted from blood, obtained in a trial of the OX40 agonist ivuxolimab. These receptors were taken from an adult with an advanced solid tumor such as melanoma, head and neck, liver or kidney cancer. Both conserved end residues are part of each CDR3. A D gene is named only where the DNA matches it firmly. Clone size is not always given. Where it is, it says once, few, many or a class for expanded clones.

>TRBD2|TRBV30|TRBJ2-1|-
CAWLTGAGTSVYNEQFF
TGTGCCTGGCTAACGGGAGCCGGGACTAGCGTTTACAATGAGCAGTTCTTC
>TRBD1|TRBV7-6|TRBJ2-5|-
CASSQDGTGETQYF
TGTGCCAGCAGCCAGGATGGGACAGGGGAGACCCAGTACTTC
>TRBD1|TRBV6-1|TRBJ2-7|once
CASIWTGGTYEQYF
TGTGCCAGCATTTGGACAGGGGGCACCTACGAGCAGTACTTC
>-|TRBV9|TRBJ2-3|-
CASSVLARTDTQYF
TGTGCCAGCAGCGTATTGGCTCGGACAGATACGCAGTATTTT
>-|TRBV28|TRBJ1-5|-
CASSSQRTSNQPQHF
TGTGCCAGCAGTTCACAGCGGACTAGCAATCAGCCCCAGCATTTT
>-|TRBV5-1|TRBJ2-1|-
CASSLAGSVQEQFF
TGCGCCAGCAGCTTGGCGGGGAGCGTACAAGAGCAGTTCTTC
>-|TRBV7-3|TRBJ2-2|-
CASKSGPANTGELFF
TGTGCCAGTAAATCGGGGCCCGCGAACACCGGGGAGCTGTTTTTT
>-|TRBV11-2|TRBJ1-3|-
CASTLRSSGNTIYF
TGTGCCAGCACCCTCAGAAGCTCTGGAAACACCATATATTTT
>TRBD2|TRBV5-1|TRBJ2-5|-
CASSLGAGGPLYETQYF
TGCGCCAGCAGCTTGGGAGCGGGGGGGCCCCTGTACGAGACCCAGTACTTC
>TRBD1|TRBV10-2|TRBJ2-3|-
CASKNGQGATDTQYF
TGCGCCAGCAAGAATGGACAGGGGGCGACAGATACGCAGTATTTT
>-|TRBV5-1|TRBJ2-7|few
CASRRDGHYEQYF
TGCGCCAGCCGCCGCGACGGGCACTACGAGCAGTACTTC
>-|TRBV7-8|TRBJ2-5|-
CASSLLAETQYF
TGTGCCAGCAGCTTATTAGCCGAGACCCAGTACTTC
>-|TRBV6-5|TRBJ1-1|-
CASSKEGFTEAFF
TGTGCCAGCAGCAAGGAAGGGTTCACTGAAGCTTTCTTT